This passage covers 23 T cell receptor beta chains from one sample sequenced in a study of blood T cells in healthy people across ages. The second PCR ran roughly 6 to 11 cycles with a sample-barcoded 5' primer and J-beta primers. TCRdb reanalysed the 5' RACE reads using MiXCR and keeps one entry per CDR3 protein. In the table there are about 1.7 million distinct CDR3 sequences, about 28% of which are singletons. Sequenced: blood. These receptors all come from a woman aged 30 to 39 in good health.

A few counts support this clonotype. The chain recombines TRBV7-2 with TRBJ2-3; TRBD2 might be the D (6 bases). Per the germline V gene, CDR1 is SGHTA and CDR2 is FQGNSA. This CDR3 region has 17 residues. V dropped 7 bases and J dropped 6 bases, with 26 bases sitting between them. DNA of the CDR3: TGTGCCAGCACCCCCCGGATGGGGCGGGGCTTCACGGATACGCAGTATTTT. Translation gives CASTPRMGRGFTDTQYF.

About this clonotype: A read error may produce the germline difference seen at one junction end. The J gene is TRBJ2-7, the V gene TRBV4-3, with a tentative D call TRBD1 (6 bases). The CDR3 length is 15 residues. Germline CDR1 is LGHNA and CDR2 is YSLEER. CDR3 amino acids: CACSQDPRGREAQYF. The CDR3 nucleotides are TGCGCCTGCAGCCAAGATCCCAGGGGTAGAGAGGCCCAGTACTTC.

This clonotype was detected a few times. With a much larger clone just one base away, this may be a read error. DNA for the CDR3: TGTGCCAGCAGTTTCCTACAACAGGGATCTGGGGCCAACCTCCTGACTTTC. It is translated as CASSFLQQGSGANLLTF. The genes are TRBV28 and TRBJ2-6, with D maybe TRBD1 (6 bases). CDR1 is MDHEN and CDR2 is SYDVKM in the germline V gene. The CDR3 runs 17 residues.

The V and J genes are TRBV6-1 and TRBJ2-2; a weak D match, TRBD2 (7 bases). V was cut by 4 bases and J by 7 bases, with 16 bases left in between. Germline values: CDR1 MNHNS, CDR2 SASEGT. The CDR3 runs 15 residues. The CDR3 nucleotides read TGTGCCAGCAGTGTTTCTCGGGGGGCGGACGGGGAGCTGTTTTTT. Its translation: CASSVSRGADGELFF.

This clonotype was counted only a few times. The chain uses TRBV7-9 and TRBJ2-3, with 9 bases fitting TRBD2. The CDR3 is 17 amino acids. The V and J ends lost 5 bases and 4 bases, in that order; junction bases with no gene match: 13. The germline V gene encodes CDR1 SEHNR and CDR2 FQNEAQ (reference sequence). This CDR3 is CASSPPLSSGVADTQYF. The CDR3 DNA sequence: TGTGCCAGCAGCCCCCCCCTGTCTAGCGGGGTAGCAGATACGCAGTATTTT.

In its sample, this clonotype was seen many times. The chain uses TRBV3-1 and TRBJ2-7; 7 nucleotides align to TRBD1. The CDR3 length is 10 residues. Unmatched junction bases numbered 7, after V lost 8 bases and J lost 12 bases. Germline CDR1 reads LGHDT; CDR2 reads YNNKEL (reference sequence). DNA for the CDR3: TGTGCCAGCCTTACAGGGGCTACGTACTTC. Translated, it gives CASLTGATYF.

V usage is TRBV7-2 and J usage is TRBJ1-5; D is unclear. Trimming stripped 2 bases from V and 1 base from J, with 9 bases between. This CDR3 has 15 residues. In germline, CDR1 is SGHTA, CDR2 FQGNSA. This CDR3 is CASSLTLWSNQPQHF. CDR3 nucleotides: TGTGCCAGCAGCTTAACACTATGGAGCAATCAGCCCCAGCATTTT.

This chain connects TRBV14 to TRBJ2-1; a possible D gene is TRBD2 (6 bases). The CDR3 length is 13 residues. V was cut by 5 bases and J by 7 bases, with 12 bases left in between. Germline V gives CDR1 SGHDN, CDR2 FVKESK. The CDR3 region has the DNA TGTGCCAGCAGCGTTACTAGCTTGAATGAGCAGTTCTTC. Protein: CASSVTSLNEQFF. The full variable domain, with the rest looked up from reference TRBV14 and TRBJ2-1, is EAGVTQFPSHSVIEKGQTVTLRCDPISGHDNLYWYRRVMGKEIKFLLHFVKESKQDESGMPNNRFLAERTGGTYSTLKVQPAELEDSGVYFCASSVTSLNEQFFGPGTRLTVL.

In its sample, this clonotype was seen a few times. V and J are TRBV4-3 and TRBJ2-1; 13 bases line up with TRBD2. The V segment lost 1 base and the J segment 5 bases; nucleotides outside the gene matches: 5. Germline V lookup: CDR1 LGHNA, CDR2 YSLEER. The CDR3 runs to 17 residues. The CDR3 loop reads CASSQALLAGGDNEQFF. CDR3 nucleotide sequence: TGCGCCAGCAGCCAAGCATTACTAGCGGGAGGGGACAATGAGCAGTTCTTC.

The CDR3 coding sequence is TGTGCCAGCAGCTTAGCGGGGACTCCCGCGGATGAGCAGTTCTTC. It is translated as CASSLAGTPADEQFF. This chain links TRBV7-7 with TRBJ2-1, with D perhaps TRBD2 (6 bases). Germline-derived CDR1 and CDR2 are SSHAT and FNYEAQ (reference sequence). Deletions cut 0 bases from V and 8 bases from J, with 14 bases between. This CDR3 contains 15 residues. Supplemented by reference TRBV7-7 and TRBJ2-1, the full variable domain reads GAGVSQSPRYKVTKRGQDVTLRCDPISSHATLYWYQQALGQGPEFLTYFNYEAQPDKSGLPSDRFSAERPEGSISTLTIQRTEQRDSAMYRCASSLAGTPADEQFFGPGTRLTVL.

This clonotype has a count of ten or more. At one end the junction does not follow the germline gene, possibly because of a read error. The V gene is TRBV6-5, the J gene TRBJ2-7, with a weak D call TRBD1 (7 bases). CDR1 MNHEY and CDR2 SVGAGI come from the germline V gene. This CDR3 contains 15 residues. The CDR3 spells CACSSPGQGGYEQYF. The CDR3 DNA follows: TGTGCCTGCAGTAGCCCCGGGCAGGGGGGCTACGAGCAGTACTTC.

This clonotype was counted between two and nine times. This sequence joins TRBV10-3 and TRBJ2-7, with 10 bases that match TRBD1. The CDR3 consists of 17 residues. The junction had 11 bases not matched to a gene; V was cut back by 6 bases and J by 0 bases. Germline V gene data show CDR1 as ENHRY and CDR2 as SYGVKD. This CDR3 is CAIRDDGQGVPSYEQYF. CDR3 nucleotide sequence: TGTGCCATCAGAGACGACGGACAGGGGGTGCCCTCCTACGAGCAGTACTTC.

This clonotype was recorded many times. J is TRBJ2-7 and V is TRBV20-1; 11 bases agree with TRBD2. With V trimmed by 1 base and J by 2 bases, 7 bases remained unmatched. This CDR3 spans 16 amino acids. Per germline, CDR1 DFQATT and CDR2 SNEGSKA (reference sequence). CDR3 DNA sequence: TGCAGTGCTAGAGGGGACGGGACTAGCGGACCCTACGAGCAGTACTTC. This translates into CSARGDGTSGPYEQYF.

The sample holds many counts of this clonotype. The chain uses TRBV7-2 and TRBJ2-6, with D possibly TRBD1 on 8 matching bases. Germline CDR1 is SGHTA and CDR2 is FQGNSA. The V gene lost 4 bases and the J gene lost 4 bases, with 14 bases spanning the gap. The CDR3 spans 16 residues. Written as DNA, the CDR3 is TGTGCCAGCAGCTCCAACAGGGGGGGAGGGGCCAACGTCCTGACTTTC. This encodes CASSSNRGGGANVLTF.

V usage is TRBV30 and J usage is TRBJ2-2, with D perhaps TRBD2 (5 bases). This CDR3 is 14 amino acids long. CDR1 is GTSNPN and CDR2 is SVGIG in the germline V gene (reference sequence). Trimming stripped 5 bases from V and 0 bases from J, with 10 bases between. As DNA, the CDR3 is TGTGCCTGGGCCGGGATGGCGAACACCGGGGAGCTGTTTTTT. This sequence encodes CAWAGMANTGELFF.

This clonotype was observed once. The genes are TRBV19 and TRBJ2-1; 11 bases align to TRBD2. The CDR3 loop spans 17 amino acids. Germline CDR1 and CDR2: LNHDA and SQIVND (reference sequence). V trimming: 9 bases; J trimming: 9 bases; junction bases outside the gene matches: 19. The CDR3 reads CASASTTSGSTFGEQFF. In DNA, the CDR3 is TGTGCCAGCGCGTCAACTACTAGCGGGAGCACATTTGGTGAGCAGTTCTTC. Using reference TRBV19 and TRBJ2-1 for the parts outside the CDR3, the full variable domain is DGGITQSPKYLFRKEGQNVTLSCEQNLNHDAMYWYRQDPGQGLRLIYYSQIVNDFQKGDIAEGYSVSREKKESFPLTVTSAQKNPTAFYLCASASTTSGSTFGEQFFGPGTRLTVL.

V usage is TRBV7-2 and J usage is TRBJ2-5; D gene unclear. The V gene's germline CDR1 is SGHTA and CDR2 FQGNSA. The CDR3 runs 14 residues. V was cut by 8 bases and J by 1 base, with 14 bases left in between. CDR3 sequence: CASGSGNPQETQYF. The CDR3, as DNA: TGTGCCAGCGGCTCTGGGAACCCCCAAGAGACCCAGTACTTC.

This clonotype was seen many times. The chain recombines TRBV28 with TRBJ2-5; TRBD1 matches at 7 bases. The V and J ends lost 4 bases and 3 bases, in that order; junction bases with no gene match: 8. The CDR3 loop spans 15 amino acids. Germline assignment: CDR1 MDHEN and CDR2 SYDVKM. CDR3 DNA sequence: TGTGCCAGCAGTTCCCACCGACAGGGAAAAGAGACCCAGTACTTC. This codes for CASSSHRQGKETQYF.

Only a few counts were recorded for this clonotype. CDR3 coding DNA: TGTGCCAGCAGCTTTTCGTATGGGAATGAGCAGTTCTTC. This encodes CASSFSYGNEQFF. The chain is built from TRBV9 and TRBJ2-1; no firm D call. The germline V gene has CDR1 SGDLS and CDR2 YYNGEE. The CDR3 covers 13 residues. Trimming stripped 4 bases from V and 7 bases from J, with 12 bases between.

Details on this clonotype: This clone may be a read error of a much larger clone one base away. This chain uses TRBV20-1 with TRBJ2-4, with a possible D match to TRBD1 (6 bases). The assigned J gene may be wrong: the sequence end matches TRBJ2-7 better. The CDR3 is made up of 16 amino acids. Germline CDR1 is DFQATT and CDR2 is SNEGSKA (reference sequence). The DNA for the CDR3 is TGCAGTGCTAGAGTGGGACGTACGAGGGGACAAGCCGAGCAGTACTTC. Translated, it gives CSARVGRTRGQAEQYF.

The V call is TRBV6-2 or TRBV6-3, the J call TRBJ1-4; no clear D gene. This CDR3 comprises 15 residues. Trimming took off 3 bases at V and 4 bases at J, with 12 bases between the two ends. The V gene's germline CDR1 is MNHEY and CDR2 SVGEGT. The CDR3 is CASSYLARDNEKLFF. The CDR3 DNA follows: TGTGCCAGCAGTTATCTTGCCAGAGATAATGAAAAACTGTTTTTT.

This clonotype came up a few times. A much larger clone lies one base from this, so it may be a read error. The gene calls are TRBV5-1 and TRBJ2-1; D is ambiguous. Between the trimmed V and J ends, which lost 0 bases and 10 bases, there was a span of 11 bases. There are 13 residues in the CDR3. CDR1 SGHRS and CDR2 YFSETQ come from the germline V gene. CDR3 amino acids: CASSLEGSDEQFF. The CDR3, as DNA: TGCGCCAGCAGCTTGGAGGGCTCCGACGAGCAGTTCTTC.

The V call is TRBV7-8, the J call TRBJ2-2, with TRBD2 matching over 11 bases. Germline V lookup: CDR1 SGHVS, CDR2 FQNEAQ. The CDR3 has 16 amino acids. J gave up 0 bases and V 4 bases, and 1 base lay outside the gene matches. CDR3 loop: CASSSSGRTNTGELFF. CDR3 sequence (DNA): TGTGCCAGCAGCTCTAGCGGGAGGACGAACACCGGGGAGCTGTTTTTT.